This TCR beta chain was recorded in a study of long-term antiretroviral therapy in people with HIV. Broader study findings: Even long-term ART left TRB diversity below transplant donor controls, despite gains. Control repertoires displayed wider CDR3 length ranges than the HIV repertoires.

This clone was recorded once. The antigen is unknown. Ahead of DNA extraction, samples held about 0.95-10 million cryopreserved PBMC each. The immunoSEQ assay was v3.0, run at survey level. Data came from immunoSEQ multiplex PCR; TCRdb stores just in-frame clones and leaves some out. The sample shows 20,000 to 25,000 clones, 65% to 80% of them seen only once. The starting material was unsorted PBMCs, obtained 1.2 years after starting antiretroviral therapy. This TCR derives from a woman aged 40-49 years with HIV.

DNA of the CDR3: TGTGCCAGCAGCGCCGGCGGAGGGGTGCAGGTGTACAATGAGCAGTTCTTC. Its protein product is CASSAGGGVQVYNEQFF. The chain couples TRBV9 to TRBJ2-1; tentatively, D is TRBD2 (6 bases). Germline assignment: CDR1 SGDLS and CDR2 YYNGEE. V was shortened by 3 bases and J by 4 bases, with 20 bases between the two germline ends. CDR3 size: 17 residues. The variable domain in full, with the rest retrieved from reference TRBV9 and TRBJ2-1, is DSGVTQTPKHLITATGQRVTLRCSPRSGDLSVYWYQQSLDQGLQFLIQYYNGEERAKGNILERFSAQQFPDLHSELNLSSLELGDSALYFCASSAGGGVQVYNEQFFGPGTRLTVL.